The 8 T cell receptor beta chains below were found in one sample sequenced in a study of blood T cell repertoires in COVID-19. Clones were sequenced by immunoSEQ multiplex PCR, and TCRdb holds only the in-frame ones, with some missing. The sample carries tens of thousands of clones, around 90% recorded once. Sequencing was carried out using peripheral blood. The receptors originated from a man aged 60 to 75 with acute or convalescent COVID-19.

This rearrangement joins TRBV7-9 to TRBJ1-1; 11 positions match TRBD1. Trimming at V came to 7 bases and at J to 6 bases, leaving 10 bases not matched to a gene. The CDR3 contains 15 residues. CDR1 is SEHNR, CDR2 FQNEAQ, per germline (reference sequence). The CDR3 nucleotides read TGTGCCAGCAACCTCCGGGACAGGGGGTCCGCTGAAGCTTTCTTT. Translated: CASNLRDRGSAEAFF.

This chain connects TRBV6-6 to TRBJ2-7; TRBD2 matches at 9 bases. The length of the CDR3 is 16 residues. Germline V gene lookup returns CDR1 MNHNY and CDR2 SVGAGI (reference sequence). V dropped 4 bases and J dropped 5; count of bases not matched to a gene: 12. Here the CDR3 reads CASSSFLAGKNDEQYF. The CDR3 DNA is TGTGCCAGCAGTTCGTTTCTAGCGGGAAAAAATGACGAGCAGTACTTC.

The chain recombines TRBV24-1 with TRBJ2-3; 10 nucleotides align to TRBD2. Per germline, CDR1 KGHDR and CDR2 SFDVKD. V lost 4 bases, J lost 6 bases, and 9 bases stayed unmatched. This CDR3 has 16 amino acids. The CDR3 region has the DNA TGTGCCACCAGTGACCCTACTAGCGGGGCGGTGGATACGCAGTATTTT. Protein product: CATSDPTSGAVDTQYF.

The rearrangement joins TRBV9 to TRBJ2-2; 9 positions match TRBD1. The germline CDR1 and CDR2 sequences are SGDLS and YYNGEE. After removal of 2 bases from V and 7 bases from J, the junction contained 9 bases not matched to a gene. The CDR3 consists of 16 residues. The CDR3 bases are TGTGCCAGCAGCGTTTTACAGGGGGCGCCCAGCGGGGAGCTGTTTTTT. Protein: CASSVLQGAPSGELFF.

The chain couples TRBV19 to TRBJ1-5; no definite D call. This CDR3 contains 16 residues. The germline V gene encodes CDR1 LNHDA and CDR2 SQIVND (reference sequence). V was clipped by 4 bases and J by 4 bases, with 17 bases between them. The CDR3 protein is CASSSAVEGLNQPQHF. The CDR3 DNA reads TGTGCCAGTAGTAGCGCGGTGGAGGGATTGAATCAGCCCCAGCATTTT.

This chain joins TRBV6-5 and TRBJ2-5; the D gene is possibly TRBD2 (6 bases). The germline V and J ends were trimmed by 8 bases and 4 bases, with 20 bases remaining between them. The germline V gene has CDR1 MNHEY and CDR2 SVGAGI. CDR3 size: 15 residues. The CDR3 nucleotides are TGTGCCAGCCAAGGGGTTGGGGGGAGTCGAGAGACCCAGTACTTC. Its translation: CASQGVGGSRETQYF.

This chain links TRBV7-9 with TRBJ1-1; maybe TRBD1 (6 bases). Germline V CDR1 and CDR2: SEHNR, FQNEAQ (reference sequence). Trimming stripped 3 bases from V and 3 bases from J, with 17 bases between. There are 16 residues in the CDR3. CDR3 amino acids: CASSFRTGPLDTEAFF. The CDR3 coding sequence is TGTGCCAGCAGCTTCCGAACAGGGCCCCTGGACACTGAAGCTTTCTTT.

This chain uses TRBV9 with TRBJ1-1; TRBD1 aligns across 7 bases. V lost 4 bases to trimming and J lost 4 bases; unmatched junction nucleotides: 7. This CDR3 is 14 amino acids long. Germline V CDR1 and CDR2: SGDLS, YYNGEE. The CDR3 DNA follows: TGTGCCAGCAGCCGGGGACAGAGGGGCACTGAAGCTTTCTTT. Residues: CASSRGQRGTEAFF. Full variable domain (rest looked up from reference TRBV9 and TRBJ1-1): DSGVTQTPKHLITATGQRVTLRCSPRSGDLSVYWYQQSLDQGLQFLIQYYNGEERAKGNILERFSAQQFPDLHSELNLSSLELGDSALYFCASSRGQRGTEAFFGQGTRLTVV.